This T cell receptor beta chain was sequenced in a study of cytomegalovirus exposure and HLA in healthy donors. The CDR3 covers 14 residues. Germline V gene data show CDR1 as MGHDK and CDR2 as SYGVNS. After removal of 6 bases from V and 7 bases from J, the junction contained 5 bases not matched to a gene. 13 Jbeta primers and 60 Vbeta primers were used for the PCR. Here immunoSEQ multiplex PCR was the method, and the copy in TCRdb shows in-frame clones only, minus some. In the table there are 170,000 or so clones, about 78% of which are singletons. General study points: Associated with HLA alleles at 0.05 false discovery rate in a later analysis were about 17,000 TCR beta sequences. In a later analysis, HLA-associated beta chains showed higher expansion and lower generation probabilities than comparable chains. As confirmed in vitro, three CMV-associated chains were specific for CMV antigens.

With respect to this clone: No antigen is known for it.

The sequence was obtained from a woman aged 50 to 60 in good health and CMV-seropositive. Sample: PBMCs. The chain uses TRBV25-1 and TRBJ2-2; 10 nucleotides line up with TRBD1. CDR3 sequence reads: CASRRQGAGGELFF. The CDR3 DNA follows: TGTGCCAGCAGAAGACAGGGGGCTGGCGGGGAGCTGTTTTTT.